One and the same sample provided the 10 T cell receptor beta chains below, sequenced in a study of technical replicates of blood from several donors. The method was immunoSEQ multiplex PCR; TCRdb's version includes in-frame clones alone and lacks a portion of them. The data hold about 93,000 clones, with approximately 95% observed a single time. Sequencing used T cells isolated from PBMCs. These receptors came from a human donor in good health.

The chain uses TRBV5-4 and TRBJ2-7, with a weak D call TRBD1 (5 bases). The CDR3 spans 13 residues. CDR1 is SGHNT and CDR2 is YYREEE in the germline V gene (reference sequence). Trimming shortened V by 3 bases and J by 4 bases, and 11 bases separated the two germline ends. In DNA, the CDR3 is TGTGCCAGCAGCTCTTCAAAGGGGTACGAGCAGTACTTC. It translates to CASSSSKGYEQYF.

V usage is TRBV15 and J usage is TRBJ2-2; 13 bases align to TRBD2. This CDR3 has 22 amino acids. The J segment lost 0 bases and the V segment lost 0 bases, leaving 13 bases of the junction unmatched. CDR1 LNHNV and CDR2 YYDKDF come from the germline V gene (reference sequence). Here the CDR3 reads CATSRDEAQYTSGRANTGELFF. For the CDR3, the DNA is TGTGCCACCAGCAGAGACGAGGCCCAATATACTAGCGGGAGGGCGAACACCGGGGAGCTGTTTTTT.

The chain recombines TRBV10-3 with TRBJ2-7; 14 nucleotides match TRBD2. Germline CDR1 reads ENHRY; CDR2 reads SYGVKD. J lost 0 bases, V lost 6 bases, and 13 bases had no gene match. The CDR3 has 19 amino acids. CDR3: CAIRHVAGTSGSSSYEQYF. CDR3 in DNA: TGTGCCATCAGACACGTTGCCGGGACTAGCGGGAGTAGCTCCTACGAGCAGTACTTC.

This sequence joins TRBV18 and TRBJ1-1; no clear D. This CDR3 spans 15 amino acids. Germline CDR1 KGHSH, CDR2 LQKENI. V was pared by 1 base and J by 3 bases, with 12 bases between. As DNA, the CDR3 is TGTGCCAGCTCACCACAGGAGGGCGGGTACACTGAAGCTTTCTTT. It yields the protein CASSPQEGGYTEAFF.

The CDR3 nucleotides read TGTGCCAGCAGACTAGGGACAGCTAATCAGCCCCAGCATTTT. Encoded protein: CASRLGTANQPQHF. J is TRBJ1-5 and V is TRBV2; 7 positions match TRBD1. The CDR3 totals 14 residues. Germline V gene data show CDR1 as SNHLY and CDR2 as FYNNEI. V was clipped by 6 bases and J by 4 bases; unmatched bases: 6. Looking up the rest from reference TRBV2 and TRBJ1-5 gives the full variable domain: EPEVTQTPSHQVTQMGQEVILRCVPISNHLYFYWYRQILGQKVEFLVSFYNNEISEKSEIFDDQFSVERPDGSNFTLKIRSTKLEDSAMYFCASRLGTANQPQHFGDGTRLSIL.

The V call is TRBV30, the J call TRBJ2-7; maybe TRBD2 (6 bases). Germline assignment: CDR1 GTSNPN and CDR2 SVGIG (reference sequence). V gave up 0 bases and J gave up 6 bases, with 18 bases separating them. This CDR3 is 15 amino acids long. CDR3 bases: TGTGCCTGGAGTGTCCGGGGGAATACGCGTGGCGAGCAGTACTTC. Amino acids: CAWSVRGNTRGEQYF.

V gene TRBV28 combines with J gene TRBJ2-4, with 9 bases that match TRBD2. CDR3 length equals 17 residues. The V and J ends lost 1 base and 3 bases, in that order; junction bases with no gene match: 7. From germline, CDR1 is MDHEN and CDR2 SYDVKM. The chain's CDR3 is CASSLFPSGTYKNIQYF. The CDR3 DNA reads TGTGCCAGCAGTTTATTTCCTAGCGGGACCTACAAAAACATTCAGTACTTC.

The chain joins TRBV2 to TRBJ2-5; D call uncertain. Trimming cost V 6 bases and J 5 bases, with 19 bases left between them. The CDR3 is 15 amino acids. Germline CDR1 and CDR2: SNHLY and FYNNEI. In nucleotides, the CDR3 is TGTGCCAGCAGCGCCCCAACCCCTCCCGGGGAGACCCAGTACTTC. It translates to CASSAPTPPGETQYF.

This sequence joins TRBV5-6 and TRBJ2-7; 7 nucleotides agree with TRBD2. In germline, CDR1 is SGHDT, CDR2 YYEEEE. The CDR3 covers 11 residues. J lost 6 bases, V lost 7 bases, and 4 bases had no gene match. Here the CDR3 reads CASWSGGEQYF. The DNA of the CDR3 is TGTGCCAGCTGGTCGGGGGGCGAGCAGTACTTC.

The V call is TRBV18, the J call TRBJ1-2; 7 nucleotides agree with TRBD1. Germline CDR1 reads KGHSH; CDR2 reads LQKENI. This CDR3 contains 12 residues. V trimming: 6 bases; J trimming: 7 bases; junction bases outside the gene matches: 5. CDR3 amino acids: CASSPDRAGYTF. CDR3 sequence (DNA): TGTGCCAGCTCGCCCGACAGGGCTGGCTACACCTTC.